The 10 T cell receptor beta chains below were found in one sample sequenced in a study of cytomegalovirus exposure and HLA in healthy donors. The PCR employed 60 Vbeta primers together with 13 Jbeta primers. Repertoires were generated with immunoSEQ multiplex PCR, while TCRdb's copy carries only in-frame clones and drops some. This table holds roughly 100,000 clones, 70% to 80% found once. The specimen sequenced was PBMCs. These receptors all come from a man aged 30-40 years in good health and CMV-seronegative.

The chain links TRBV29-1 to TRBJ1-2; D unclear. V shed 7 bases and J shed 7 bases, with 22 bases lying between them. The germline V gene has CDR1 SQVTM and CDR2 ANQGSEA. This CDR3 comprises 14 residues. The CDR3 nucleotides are TGCAGCGCCCCTGGACTGGGAGCGGGTGGTGGCTACACCTTC. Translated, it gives CSAPGLGAGGGYTF. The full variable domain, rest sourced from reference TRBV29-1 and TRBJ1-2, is SAVISQKPSRDICQRGTSLTIQCQVDSQVTMMFWYRQQPGQSLTLIATANQGSEATYESGFVIDKFPISRPNLTFSTLTVSNMSPEDSSIYLCSAPGLGAGGGYTFGSGTRLTVV.

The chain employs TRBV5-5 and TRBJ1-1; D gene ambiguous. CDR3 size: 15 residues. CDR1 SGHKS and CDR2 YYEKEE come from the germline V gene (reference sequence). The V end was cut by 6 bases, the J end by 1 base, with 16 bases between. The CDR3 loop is CASTSGGDWNTEAFF. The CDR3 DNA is TGTGCCAGCACCTCGGGCGGGGATTGGAACACTGAAGCTTTCTTT. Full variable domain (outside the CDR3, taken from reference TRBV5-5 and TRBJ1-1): DAGVTQSPTHLIKTRGQQVTLRCSPISGHKSVSWYQQVLGQGPQFIFQYYEKEERGRGNFPDRFSARQFPNYSSELNVNALLLGDSALYLCASTSGGDWNTEAFFGQGTRLTVV.

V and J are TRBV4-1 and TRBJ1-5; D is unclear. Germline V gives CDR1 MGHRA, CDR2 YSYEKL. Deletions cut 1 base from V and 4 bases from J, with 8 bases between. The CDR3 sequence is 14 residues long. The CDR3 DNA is TGCGCCAGCAGCCAAGTATTCCCGAATCAGCCCCAGCATTTT. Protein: CASSQVFPNQPQHF.

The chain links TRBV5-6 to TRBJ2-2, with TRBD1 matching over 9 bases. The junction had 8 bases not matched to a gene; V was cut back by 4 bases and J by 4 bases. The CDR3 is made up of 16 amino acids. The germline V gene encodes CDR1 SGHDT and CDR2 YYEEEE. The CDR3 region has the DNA TGTGCCAGCAGCCCCGGACAGGGGATTGGCACCGGGGAGCTGTTTTTT. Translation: CASSPGQGIGTGELFF.

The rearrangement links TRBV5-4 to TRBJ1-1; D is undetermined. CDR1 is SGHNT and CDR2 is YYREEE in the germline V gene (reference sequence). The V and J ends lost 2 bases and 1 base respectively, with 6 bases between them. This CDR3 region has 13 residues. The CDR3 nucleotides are TGTGCCAGCAGCTTCGGAGAGAACACTGAAGCTTTCTTT. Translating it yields CASSFGENTEAFF. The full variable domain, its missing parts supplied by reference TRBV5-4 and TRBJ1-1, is ETGVTQSPTHLIKTRGQQVTLRCSSQSGHNTVSWYQQALGQGPQFIFQYYREEENGRGNFPPRFSGLQFPNYSSELNVNALELDDSALYLCASSFGENTEAFFGQGTRLTVV.

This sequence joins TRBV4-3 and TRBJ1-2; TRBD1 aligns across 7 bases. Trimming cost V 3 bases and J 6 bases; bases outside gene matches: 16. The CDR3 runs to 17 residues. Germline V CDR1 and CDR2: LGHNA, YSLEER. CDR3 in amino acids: CASSQHPHDRDVDGYTF. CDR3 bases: TGCGCCAGCAGCCAGCACCCCCACGACAGGGATGTTGATGGCTACACCTTC.

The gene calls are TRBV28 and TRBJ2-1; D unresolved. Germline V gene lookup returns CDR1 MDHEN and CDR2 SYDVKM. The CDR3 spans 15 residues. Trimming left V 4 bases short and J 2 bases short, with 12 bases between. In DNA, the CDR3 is TGTGCCAGCAGTTACCGTAGAGGCACCTACAATGAGCAGTTCTTC. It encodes CASSYRRGTYNEQFF.

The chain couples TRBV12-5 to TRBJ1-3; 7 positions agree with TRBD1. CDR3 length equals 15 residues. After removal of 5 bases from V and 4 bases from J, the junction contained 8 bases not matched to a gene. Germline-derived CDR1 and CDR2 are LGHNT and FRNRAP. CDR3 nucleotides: TGTGCTAGTGGTCCCGGGACAGCGGTAGGAAACACCATATATTTT. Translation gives CASGPGTAVGNTIYF.

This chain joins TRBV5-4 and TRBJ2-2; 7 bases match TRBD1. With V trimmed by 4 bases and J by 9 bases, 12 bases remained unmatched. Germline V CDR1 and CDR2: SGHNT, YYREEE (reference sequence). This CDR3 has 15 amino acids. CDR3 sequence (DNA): TGTGCCAGCAGCCAGCCGGGACAGCCTACGAGGGAGCTGTTTTTT. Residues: CASSQPGQPTRELFF.

CDR3 protein: CASGENSGLTDTQYF. The DNA for the CDR3 is TGTGCCAGCGGGGAAAATAGCGGCCTCACAGATACGCAGTATTTT. The chain joins TRBV6-1 to TRBJ2-3; tentatively, D is TRBD2 (6 bases). V lost 8 bases and J 2 bases, leaving 17 bases between the germline ends. The CDR3 consists of 15 residues. Germline assignment: CDR1 MNHNS and CDR2 SASEGT.